Following are 21 T cell receptor beta chains from one sample sequenced in a study of blood T cell repertoires in COVID-19. Measured with immunoSEQ multiplex PCR; TCRdb has only the in-frame clones, and not every one. This table has 110,000 or so clones, approximately 71% appearing once. The sequenced sample consisted of peripheral blood. These receptors were taken from a human donor in a cohort sampled during active COVID-19.

This clone was observed a single time. The V and J genes are TRBV3-1 (or the pseudogene TRBV3-2) and TRBJ2-7; 7 bases are shared with TRBD1. With V trimmed by 1 base and J by 3 bases, 3 bases remained unmatched. The CDR3 consists of 14 residues. From germline, CDR1 is LGHDT and CDR2 YNNKEL (reference sequence). The CDR3 sequence: CASSQGDSFYEQYF. As DNA, the CDR3 is TGTGCCAGCAGCCAAGGGGACAGTTTCTACGAGCAGTACTTC.

V usage is TRBV6-5 and J usage is TRBJ1-1, with 11 bases lining up with TRBD1. V lost 5 bases and J lost 1; bases outside the gene matches: 3. The germline gives CDR1 MNHEY, CDR2 SVGAGI. The CDR3 length is 15 residues. CDR3 amino acids: CASSMGQGENTEAFF. DNA for the CDR3: TGTGCCAGCAGTATGGGACAGGGGGAGAACACTGAAGCTTTCTTT.

Concerning this clone: The junction shows a germline mismatch at one end, possibly a read error. The rearrangement links TRBV6-5 to TRBJ1-2, with D maybe TRBD1 (6 bases). Germline V gives CDR1 MNHEY, CDR2 SVGAGI. This CDR3 has 11 residues. Written as DNA, the CDR3 is TGTGCCAGCAGTTACCTCGGACAGCGTAACTTC. It translates to CASSYLGQRNF.

The rearrangement uses TRBV5-1 and TRBJ2-5; D is perhaps TRBD2 (6 bases). V was trimmed by 5 bases and J by 2 bases, leaving 16 bases between them. The CDR3 consists of 15 residues. The V gene's germline CDR1 is SGHRS and CDR2 YFSETQ. CDR3 protein: CASRGLAMGQETQYF. Here the CDR3 DNA reads TGCGCCAGCAGGGGGCTAGCGATGGGGCAAGAGACCCAGTACTTC.

J is TRBJ2-7 and V is TRBV5-6; 7 bases fit TRBD1. This CDR3 is built from 15 residues. V dropped 4 bases and J dropped 0; count of bases not matched to a gene: 7. Germline values: CDR1 SGHDT, CDR2 YYEEEE. Here the CDR3 reads CASSPGQAYSYEQYF. For the CDR3, the DNA is TGTGCCAGCAGCCCCGGACAGGCCTACTCCTACGAGCAGTACTTC.

CDR3 region: CASRRIRDRAIVSEKLFF. DNA for the CDR3: TGTGCCAGCAGACGGATCCGGGACAGGGCGATCGTATCGGAAAAACTGTTTTTT. J is TRBJ1-4 and V is TRBV27; 9 bases are shared with TRBD1. Trimming took 6 bases from V and 8 from J; bases not matched to a gene: 19. There are 18 residues in the CDR3. CDR1 and CDR2 from the germline V gene are MNHEY and SMNVEV (reference sequence).

CDR3 protein: CASSSSDTQYF. For the CDR3, the DNA is TGTGCCAGCAGTTCTTCAGATACGCAGTATTTT. This rearrangement joins TRBV12-3 or TRBV12-4 to TRBJ2-3; D is undetermined. V was pared by 4 bases and J by 4 bases, with 3 bases between. The CDR3 covers 11 residues.

The gene calls are TRBV27 and TRBJ1-5; 11 positions match TRBD1. CDR3 length: 14 amino acids. The junction had 9 bases not matched to a gene; V was cut back by 11 bases and J by 6 bases. Germline V CDR1 and CDR2: MNHEY, SMNVEV (reference sequence). Here the CDR3 DNA reads TGTGCCTCGGGGACAGGGGGTGGGAGTCAGCCCCAGCATTTT. Translated, it gives CASGTGGGSQPQHF.

The gene calls are TRBV18 and TRBJ2-7; a weak D match, TRBD2 (6 bases). Trimming took 6 bases from V and 5 from J, leaving 11 bases between them. This CDR3 region has 12 residues. Germline V gene sequence: CDR1 KGHSH, CDR2 LQKENI. The CDR3 bases are TGTGCCAGCTCCCCGTCGGGGGACGAGCAGTACTTC. This gives the protein CASSPSGDEQYF.

The rearrangement links TRBV5-1 to TRBJ2-1; TRBD2 aligns across 8 bases. There are 15 residues in the CDR3. After removal of 3 bases from V and 10 bases from J, the junction contained 12 bases not matched to a gene. Germline V CDR1 and CDR2: SGHRS, YFSETQ. For the CDR3, the DNA is TGCGCCAGCAGCTCGCTAGCGGGTGGCTTGGGCGAGCAGTTCTTC. Translation gives CASSSLAGGLGEQFF.

The chain couples TRBV25-1 to TRBJ1-1; 9 bases match TRBD1. There are 16 residues in the CDR3. Trimming cost V 6 bases and J 0 bases; bases outside gene matches: 8. CDR1 and CDR2 from the germline V gene are MGHDK and SYGVNS. CDR3 nucleotides: TGTGCCAGCAGCGACAGGGGGGGCATTTTGAACACTGAAGCTTTCTTT. It is translated as CASSDRGGILNTEAFF.

The chain combines TRBV28 with TRBJ1-5, with TRBD1 as a possible D gene (6 bases). Trimming left V 5 bases short and J 2 bases short, with 16 bases between. Looked up from germline, CDR1 is MDHEN and CDR2 is SYDVKM. This CDR3 region has 16 residues. CDR3 amino acids: CASSETGNIGNQPQHF. CDR3 nucleotide sequence: TGTGCCAGCAGTGAGACAGGAAACATAGGCAATCAGCCCCAGCATTTT.

In its sample, this clone was seen once. One junction end disagrees with the germline gene, perhaps due to a read error. The chain has TRBV7-7 and TRBJ2-7, with 7 bases that match TRBD1. This CDR3 has 15 residues. CDR1 SSHAT and CDR2 FNYEAQ come from the germline V gene (reference sequence). The CDR3 loop reads CASSLGDSPTSEQYF. CDR3 DNA: TGTGCTAGCAGCTTAGGGGACAGTCCGACATCTGAGCAGTACTTC.

This clone is medium-sized (0.01 to 0.1%) by share. The V call is TRBV27, the J call TRBJ2-7; 7 bases match TRBD2. The V gene's germline CDR1 is MNHEY and CDR2 SMNVEV (reference sequence). Unmatched junction bases numbered 10, after V lost 6 bases and J lost 2 bases. CDR3 length: 15 residues. CDR3 loop: CASSPRSSGAYEQYF. DNA of the CDR3: TGTGCCAGCAGCCCCCGATCTAGCGGAGCCTACGAGCAGTACTTC.

This clone occurred once. This CDR3 reads CASSQDGGSNQPQHF. For the CDR3, the DNA is TGTGCCAGCAGCCAAGATGGGGGGAGCAATCAGCCCCAGCATTTT. This sequence joins TRBV3-1 (or the pseudogene TRBV3-2) and TRBJ1-5; tentative D call: TRBD1 (5 bases). Germline V gives CDR1 LGHDT, CDR2 YNNKEL (reference sequence). V dropped 0 bases and J dropped 1 base, with 7 bases sitting between them. There are 15 residues in the CDR3.

The rearrangement uses TRBV7-2 and TRBJ2-7, with TRBD2 matching 8 bases. The CDR3 loop spans 13 amino acids. Germline V CDR1 and CDR2: SGHTA, FQGNSA. The trim removed 6 bases at V and 7 bases at J, leaving 8 bases unmatched. The CDR3 loop is CASSIRLAQEQYF. In nucleotides, the CDR3 is TGTGCCAGCAGTATTAGACTAGCGCAAGAGCAGTACTTC.

The gene calls are TRBV28 and TRBJ2-7; 8 bases are shared with TRBD1. The junction had 7 bases not matched to a gene; V was cut back by 2 bases and J by 4 bases. This CDR3 spans 15 amino acids. The germline CDR1 and CDR2 sequences are MDHEN and SYDVKM. CDR3 coding DNA: TGTGCCAGCAGTTTAGTAGGACAGGGTTTATACGAGCAGTACTTC. Its translation is CASSLVGQGLYEQYF.

The V call is TRBV5-1, the J call TRBJ1-5, with TRBD1 identical over 7 bases. V dropped 4 bases and J dropped 3; count of bases not matched to a gene: 10. Germline V gene lookup returns CDR1 SGHRS and CDR2 YFSETQ. This CDR3 has 16 amino acids. CDR3 bases: TGCGCCAGCAGCCAGAGAAGGGACAGATTCAATCAGCCCCAGCATTTT. Translated, it gives CASSQRRDRFNQPQHF.

DNA of the CDR3: TGTGCCAGCAGTGAAGGGGGGGTATCCTACGAGCAGTACTTC. This codes for CASSEGGVSYEQYF. V is TRBV6-1 and J is TRBJ2-7; perhaps TRBD2 as D (6 bases). The length of the CDR3 is 14 residues. The germline V and J ends were trimmed by 1 base and 1 base, with 8 bases remaining between them. Germline CDR1 and CDR2: MNHNS and SASEGT.

The chain uses TRBV3-1 (or the pseudogene TRBV3-2) and TRBJ1-3, with D unresolved. The CDR3 consists of 12 residues. V lost 4 bases, J lost 3 bases, and 4 bases lay in between. Per the germline V gene, CDR1 is LGHDT and CDR2 is YNNKEL (reference sequence). CDR3 DNA sequence: TGTGCCAGCAGCCCTTATGGAAACACCATATATTTT. Its protein is CASSPYGNTIYF.

V usage is TRBV6-5 and J usage is TRBJ1-1; D is uncertain. The CDR3 covers 14 residues. Germline CDR1 MNHEY, CDR2 SVGAGI. Trimming took 2 bases from V and 4 from J, leaving 11 bases between them. CDR3 bases: TGTGCCAGCAGTTACGGGCGGGGAGGCACTGAAGCTTTCTTT. Translation: CASSYGRGGTEAFF.